These 8 T cell receptor beta chains were all obtained from the same sample, sequenced in a study of shared clonotypes between healthy human individuals (TCRdb year 2020). Library preparation employed the immunoSEQ multiplex PCR assay. The table comes from immuneACCESS by way of TCRdb, which keeps in-frame sequences with V and J called. Part of the clones is missing from these tables; in studies checked, under half for an unresolved V gene and the rest for unknown reasons. The sample yields about 680,000 clones; less than 80% were counted once. The ten largest clones capture around 2% of the sample. Sequenced input: memory CD4+ T cells sorted from blood. The cell subset or site label, as the study defines it: CD45RA-negative fraction. These receptors all come from a woman aged 30 to 39 in good health.

V gene TRBV11-2 combines with J gene TRBJ1-4; 9 bases line up with TRBD1. This CDR3 has 16 amino acids. The junction had 7 bases not matched to a gene; V was cut back by 2 bases and J by 6 bases. Germline CDR1 is SGHAT and CDR2 is FQNNGV. The CDR3: CASSLSSGTGYEKLFF. In nucleotides, the CDR3 is TGTGCCAGCAGCTTATCCTCCGGGACAGGGTATGAAAAACTGTTTTTT.

The chain uses TRBV7-9 and TRBJ2-3; D is unclear. The CDR3 totals 14 residues. V was cut by 5 bases and J by 1 base, with 10 bases left in between. Germline lookup yields CDR1 SEHNR and CDR2 FQNEAQ (reference sequence). The chain's CDR3 is CASSRLSGTDTQYF. The CDR3 nucleotides read TGTGCCAGCAGCCGCTTGAGCGGCACAGATACGCAGTATTTT.

This clone was seen just once. The same CDR3 arises from other DNA sequences in this sample as well. The chain carries TRBV20-1 and TRBJ1-2; 10 bases map to TRBD1. The V gene end was trimmed by 5 bases and the J gene end by 7 bases; junction bases not matched to a gene: 1. CDR1 DFQATT and CDR2 SNEGSKA come from the germline V gene (reference sequence). The CDR3 has 11 amino acids. The DNA of the CDR3 is TGCAGTGCTCGGACAGGGGGTGGCTACACCTTC. Its translation: CSARTGGGYTF.

The V gene is TRBV27, the J gene TRBJ2-3; 10 bases match TRBD1. The CDR3 runs 15 residues. Germline assignment: CDR1 MNHEY and CDR2 SMNVEV (reference sequence). V lost 2 bases to trimming and J lost 6 bases; unmatched junction nucleotides: 5. CDR3 bases: TGTGCCAGCAGTTTACGGGACAGGGGTACCGATACGCAGTATTTT. Protein sequence: CASSLRDRGTDTQYF.

Only one count was recorded for this clone. The sample has other DNA sequences that encode this CDR3 too. The chain couples TRBV27 to TRBJ1-2; D not resolved. Germline values: CDR1 MNHEY, CDR2 SMNVEV (reference sequence). CDR3 length: 11 amino acids. Trimming left V 5 bases short and J 5 bases short, with 6 bases between. CDR3 nucleotides: TGTGCCAGCAGTCGGGGTTATGGCTACACCTTC. Its protein is CASSRGYGYTF.

The CDR3 loop is CASSIRDRGDEQYF. CDR3 DNA: TGTGCCAGTAGTATCCGGGACAGGGGCGATGAGCAGTACTTC. This chain uses TRBV19 with TRBJ2-7, with 10 bases aligning to TRBD1. Looked up from germline, CDR1 is LNHDA and CDR2 is SQIVND (reference sequence). The CDR3 sequence is 14 residues long. The V gene end was trimmed by 3 bases and the J gene end by 7 bases; junction bases not matched to a gene: 6.

Note on this clone: Other DNA sequences of this sample code for an identical CDR3. The V gene is TRBV6-6, the J gene TRBJ2-7; unclear D gene. Trimming pared 2 bases from V and 3 bases from J, leaving 5 bases between. The germline gives CDR1 MNHNY, CDR2 SVGAGI (reference sequence). The CDR3 runs 12 residues. The CDR3 protein is CASSYDGYEQYF. The CDR3 nucleotides read TGTGCCAGCAGTTACGACGGCTACGAGCAGTACTTC.

The chain has TRBV6-1 and TRBJ1-5; D gene ambiguous. V lost 7 bases and J 0 bases, leaving 10 bases between the germline ends. The CDR3 is 14 amino acids. Germline-derived CDR1 and CDR2 are MNHNS and SASEGT. The CDR3 protein is CASKAGYSNQPQHF. DNA for the CDR3: TGTGCCAGCAAAGCGGGGTATAGCAATCAGCCCCAGCATTTT.